The clone carrying this T cell receptor beta chain showed up just a few times. Germline V gene sequence: CDR1 MNHNS, CDR2 SASEGT. The V and J ends lost 1 base and 4 bases, in that order; junction bases with no gene match: 7. The CDR3 length is 16 residues. Each patient went into thyroid surgery without having received any treatment. The sample comes from a study of metastatic and nonmetastatic thyroid tumors. At the level of the study: It was across blood and tumor or nodule tissue from malignant and benign thyroid patients that repertoires were compared.

In the authors' methods: A papillary thyroid cancer distant-metastasis classifier was built from CDR3 differences across clinicopathological groups. TCRdb re-called the PCR reads through MiXCR. In this record, the V and J calls reflect TCRdb's handling and not the investigators' own analysis. The sample shows approximately 29,000 clones, about 32% of them seen only once. The specimen was blood. This receptor was taken from a female donor with papillary thyroid cancer or a benign thyroid nodule (not recorded which). Some clones in this sample may be carry-over from other donors' samples. The rearrangement joins TRBV6-1 to TRBJ1-3; 7 bases agree with TRBD1. Written as DNA, the CDR3 is TGTGCCAGCAGTGAAGGTAAGGGGGCTTCGGGAAACACCATATATTTT. It encodes CASSEGKGASGNTIYF.